This T cell receptor beta chain derives from a study of cytomegalovirus exposure and HLA in healthy donors. Germline V CDR1 and CDR2: SGHNT, YYREEE (reference sequence). This CDR3 comprises 16 residues. V shed 2 bases and J 5 bases; nucleotides not matched to a gene: 3. Sequencing used immunoSEQ multiplex PCR; TCRdb keeps in-frame clones, though not all of them. Among about 200,000 clones listed, roughly three quarters were seen once. The J gene is TRBJ1-6, the V gene TRBV5-4; 11 nucleotides match TRBD1. Sequencing was done on a sample of PBMCs. This clonotype was sampled from a woman under 40 in good health and CMV-seronegative. Here the CDR3 DNA reads TGTGCCAGCAGCTTCGGACAGGGGGCGGATAATTCACCCCTCCACTTT. Residues: CASSFGQGADNSPLHF.